The 13 T cell receptor beta chains listed next were all sequenced from one sample in a study of identifying expanded T cells in peripheral blood. Data came from immunoSEQ multiplex PCR; TCRdb stores just in-frame clones and leaves some out. This sample yields about 100,000 clones, of which around 90% are seen a single time; 17% belongs to the top ten. Sequences were obtained from blood. These TCRs come from a person aged 18 to 75 in good health.

This rearrangement joins TRBV7-9 to TRBJ2-4; tentative D call: TRBD2 (6 bases). Trimming took off 4 bases at V and 2 bases at J, with 9 bases between the two ends. The CDR3 covers 14 residues. Germline CDR1 SEHNR, CDR2 FQNEAQ (reference sequence). CDR3 amino acids: CASSWAGPKNIQYF. In nucleotides, the CDR3 is TGTGCCAGCAGCTGGGCGGGACCCAAAAACATTCAGTACTTC.

The V call is TRBV7-9, the J call TRBJ2-2; TRBD1 matches at 12 bases. The germline gives CDR1 SEHNR, CDR2 FQNEAQ (reference sequence). J lost 5 bases, V lost 5 bases, and 6 bases had no gene match. The length of the CDR3 is 16 residues. The CDR3 DNA follows: TGTGCCAGCAGCCGGCCGGGACAGGGGGCGACCGGGGAGCTGTTTTTT. It is translated as CASSRPGQGATGELFF.

The CDR3 DNA reads as TGTGCCAGCAGCTTGGCCGGGGGCACAGATACGCAGTATTTT. Its protein product is CASSLAGGTDTQYF. The V call is TRBV5-8, the J call TRBJ2-3; possible D gene TRBD2, 5 bases. The germline V gene has CDR1 SGHTS and CDR2 YDEGEE. The CDR3 sequence is 14 residues long. The V and J ends lost 0 bases and 1 base respectively, with 6 bases between them.

CDR3 DNA sequence: TGTGCCAGCAGTTTATTGGGACTAGCGCCTTACACCGGGGAGCTGTTTTTT. This codes for CASSLLGLAPYTGELFF. This sequence joins TRBV27 and TRBJ2-2; the match to TRBD2 covers 10 bases. Germline V gene lookup returns CDR1 MNHEY and CDR2 SMNVEV (reference sequence). Unmatched junction bases numbered 5, after V lost 1 base and J lost 3 bases. The CDR3 length is 17 residues.

In regard to this clone: This may come from a read error, since a much larger clone is one base off. The genes are TRBV6-5 and TRBJ1-1; D gene ambiguous. The ends were cut back, 2 bases at V and 3 bases at J, with 7 bases in the middle. Germline-derived CDR1 and CDR2 are MNHEY and SVGAGI. This CDR3 has 13 residues. The CDR3 loop is CASSYREDTEAFF. In DNA, the CDR3 is TGTGCCAGCAGTTACAGGGAGGACACTGAAGCTTTCTTT.

This chain uses TRBV7-2 with TRBJ1-2; the D is unclear. The CDR3 spans 14 residues. Germline lookup yields CDR1 SGHTA and CDR2 FQGNSA. Trimming cost V 1 base and J 0 bases, with 6 bases left between them. CDR3 bases: TGTGCCAGCAGCTTAGAACAGACTAACTATGGCTACACCTTC. Translating gives CASSLEQTNYGYTF.

In regard to this clone: The conserved phenylalanine or tryptophan normally closing the CDR3 is absent here, so this likely arose from a read error. Because the CDR3's place on the DNA is in doubt, the DNA is left out and the CDR3 is given as listed by TCRdb. V is TRBV7-8 and J is TRBJ2-7. The germline gives CDR1 SGHVS, CDR2 FQNEAQ. Termini included, the CDR3 measures 11 amino acids. This chain's CDR3 is CASSGDRILVL.

The chain couples TRBV2 to TRBJ2-5; weak D call: TRBD1 (7 bases). Trimming took off 4 bases at V and 13 bases at J, with 16 bases between the two ends. CDR3 length: 12 amino acids. The germline CDR1 and CDR2 sequences are SNHLY and FYNNEI. DNA for the CDR3: TGTGCCAGCAGTGTCAGGGGGGTGAAATGGTACTTC. Encoded protein: CASSVRGVKWYF.

The chain has TRBV2 and TRBJ1-2, with a possible D match to TRBD1 (6 bases). This CDR3 spans 17 amino acids. The germline gives CDR1 SNHLY, CDR2 FYNNEI. Trimming removed 2 bases at V and 0 bases at J, with 16 bases between. CDR3 bases: TGTGCCAGCAGTGAAATAAGGGGGGGTCCATCTAACTATGGCTACACCTTC. This sequence encodes CASSEIRGGPSNYGYTF.

This clone was recorded a few times. The chain links TRBV19 to TRBJ2-3; D is undetermined. V shed 7 bases and J shed 3 bases, with 23 bases lying between them. The germline CDR1 and CDR2 sequences are LNHDA and SQIVND (reference sequence). There are 17 residues in the CDR3. CDR3 in DNA: TGTGCCAGTACCTATAGCCGGCTCAAGGCGTTGACAGATACGCAGTATTTT. Translating gives CASTYSRLKALTDTQYF.

This clone was observed a handful of times. The chain combines TRBV27 with TRBJ2-2, with D perhaps assigned TRBD1 or TRBD2 (6 bases each). The CDR3 runs to 15 residues. Deletions cut 4 bases from V and 2 bases from J, with 11 bases between. The germline CDR1 and CDR2 sequences are MNHEY and SMNVEV (reference sequence). In DNA, the CDR3 is TGTGCCAGCAGTTATTGGGGGGCCAACACCGGGGAGCTGTTTTTT. As protein: CASSYWGANTGELFF.

This clone was seen a handful of times. The chain combines TRBV19 with TRBJ1-2; D is uncertain. Germline CDR1 is LNHDA and CDR2 is SQIVND (reference sequence). V lost 3 bases, J lost 0 bases, and 8 bases lay in between. CDR3 length: 14 residues. Here the CDR3 DNA reads TGTGCCAGTAGTATCCTACACCCTAACTATGGCTACACCTTC. Its protein product is CASSILHPNYGYTF.

This rearrangement joins TRBV6-5 to TRBJ1-4; the D is unclear. The CDR3 totals 13 residues. V dropped 4 bases and J dropped 8 bases, with 11 bases sitting between them. The germline V gene has CDR1 MNHEY and CDR2 SVGAGI. CDR3 amino acids: CASSLTAWEKLFF. CDR3 DNA: TGTGCCAGCAGTTTAACGGCTTGGGAAAAACTGTTTTTT.